The rows below give T cell receptor beta chains drawn from one sample of a study of T cells in Graves' hyperthyroidism and ophthalmopathy. TCRdb analysed the multiplex PCR reads with MiXCR anew, one entry per CDR3 protein. The repertoire holds hundreds of thousands of distinct CDR3 sequences, with over 12% as singletons. The sample was blood. All receptors derive from a woman aged 40 to 49 with Graves' ophthalmopathy. Both conserved end residues are part of each CDR3. D genes are given only for firm matches. Expanded clones are given a class, and other clones once, few, many or no size at all.

CDR3 length: 14; V gene: TRBV15; clone size: many; D gene: TRBD1; J gene: TRBJ1-3; CDR3 protein: CATSRGQGDDTIYF; CDR3 DNA: TGTGCCACCAGCAGGGGACAGGGTGATGACACCATATATTTT
CDR3 length: 14; V gene: TRBV6-5; clone size: many; D gene: .; J gene: TRBJ2-7; CDR3 protein: CASSLKRYSYEQYF; CDR3 DNA: TGTGCCAGCAGTTTGAAACGGTACTCCTACGAGCAGTACTTC
CDR3 length: 15; V gene: TRBV28; clone size: many; D gene: TRBD1; J gene: TRBJ1-2; CDR3 protein: CASSSASGTVYGYTF; CDR3 DNA: TGTGCCAGCAGTTCCGCATCCGGGACAGTCTATGGCTACACCTTC
CDR3 length: 12; V gene: TRBV6-1; clone size: many; D gene: .; J gene: TRBJ1-1; CDR3 protein: CASIQRRAEAFF; CDR3 DNA: TGTGCCAGCATACAGAGGAGAGCTGAAGCTTTCTTT
CDR3 length: 13; V gene: TRBV15; clone size: many; D gene: .; J gene: TRBJ1-2; CDR3 protein: CATSRDNSGGYTF; CDR3 DNA: TGTGCCACCAGCAGAGATAATTCAGGTGGCTACACCTTC
CDR3 length: 12; V gene: TRBV6-1; clone size: many; D gene: .; J gene: TRBJ1-1; CDR3 protein: CASSGLLPEAFF; CDR3 DNA: TGTGCCAGCAGTGGATTGCTTCCTGAAGCTTTCTTT
CDR3 length: 17; V gene: TRBV5-1; clone size: few; D gene: TRBD2; J gene: TRBJ2-4; CDR3 protein: CASSLVRSGASGNIQYF; CDR3 DNA: TGCGCCAGCAGCTTGGTTCGCAGCGGGGCTTCGGGAAACATTCAGTACTTC
CDR3 length: 14; V gene: TRBV20-1; clone size: many; D gene: .; J gene: TRBJ1-5; CDR3 protein: CSASDPTVAQPQHF; CDR3 DNA: TGCAGTGCTAGCGACCCGACAGTTGCCCAGCCCCAGCATTTT
CDR3 length: 15; V gene: TRBV28; clone size: few; D gene: .; J gene: TRBJ1-3; CDR3 protein: CASSRTAFSGNTIYF; CDR3 DNA: TGTGCCAGCAGTCGTACAGCATTCTCTGGAAACACCATATATTTT
CDR3 length: 15; V gene: TRBV28; clone size: .; D gene: TRBD2; J gene: TRBJ2-5; CDR3 protein: CASSPSGSRQETQYF; CDR3 DNA: TGTGCCAGCAGCCCCAGCGGGAGTCGACAAGAGACCCAGTACTTC
CDR3 length: 15; V gene: TRBV30; clone size: many; D gene: .; J gene: TRBJ1-5; CDR3 protein: CAWSGVGGFAQPQHF; CDR3 DNA: TGTGCCTGGAGTGGTGTGGGGGGGTTCGCACAGCCCCAGCATTTT
CDR3 length: 14; V gene: TRBV12-3/TRBV12-4; clone size: .; D gene: .; J gene: TRBJ1-1; CDR3 protein: CASTTSGVNTEAFF; CDR3 DNA: TGTGCCAGCACCACCTCGGGGGTCAACACTGAAGCTTTCTTT
CDR3 length: 14; V gene: TRBV6-2/TRBV6-3; clone size: many; D gene: .; J gene: TRBJ2-5; CDR3 protein: CASSYLGRQETQYF; CDR3 DNA: TGTGCCAGCAGTTACCTCGGCAGGCAAGAGACCCAGTACTTC
CDR3 length: 13; V gene: TRBV12-3/TRBV12-4; clone size: .; D gene: .; J gene: TRBJ2-7; CDR3 protein: CASKLTDAYEQYF; CDR3 DNA: TGTGCCAGCAAGTTAACAGACGCCTACGAGCAGTACTTC
CDR3 length: 15; V gene: TRBV12-3/TRBV12-4; clone size: once; D gene: TRBD1; J gene: TRBJ2-3; CDR3 protein: CASSFGAGGGSEWYF; CDR3 DNA: TGTGCCAGCAGTTTCGGAGCAGGGGGCGGCTCTGAGTGGTATTTT
CDR3 length: 14; V gene: TRBV24-1; clone size: many; D gene: .; J gene: TRBJ1-5; CDR3 protein: CATSGGNFNQPQHF; CDR3 DNA: TGTGCCACCAGTGGAGGGAACTTCAATCAGCCCCAGCATTTT
CDR3 length: 9; V gene: TRBV18; clone size: many; D gene: .; J gene: TRBJ2-7; CDR3 protein: CASSPAQYF; CDR3 DNA: TGTGCCAGCTCACCGGCGCAGTACTTC
CDR3 length: 13; V gene: TRBV28; clone size: many; D gene: TRBD1; J gene: TRBJ2-7; CDR3 protein: CAGSGTGAYEQYF; CDR3 DNA: TGTGCCGGCTCCGGGACAGGGGCCTACGAGCAGTACTTC
CDR3 length: 18; V gene: TRBV28; clone size: many; D gene: TRBD2; J gene: TRBJ2-7; CDR3 protein: CASRGGQVRTSGTWEQYF; CDR3 DNA: TGTGCCAGCAGGGGTGGACAGGTACGGACTAGCGGGACTTGGGAGCAGTACTTC
CDR3 length: 18; V gene: TRBV19; clone size: .; D gene: .; J gene: TRBJ2-6; CDR3 protein: CASSMEWGALGGANVLTF; CDR3 DNA: TGTGCCAGTAGTATGGAGTGGGGGGCGTTGGGTGGGGCCAACGTCCTGACTTTC
CDR3 length: 14; V gene: TRBV28; clone size: .; D gene: .; J gene: TRBJ2-7; CDR3 protein: CASSLQGYTYEQYF; CDR3 DNA: TGTGCCAGCAGTTTACAGGGATATACCTACGAGCAGTACTTC
CDR3 length: 14; V gene: TRBV6-2/TRBV6-3; clone size: many; D gene: .; J gene: TRBJ1-1; CDR3 protein: CASSGFDRNTEAFF; CDR3 DNA: TGTGCCAGCAGCGGTTTCGACAGGAACACTGAAGCTTTCTTT
CDR3 length: 15; V gene: TRBV12-5; clone size: many; D gene: TRBD1; J gene: TRBJ2-2; CDR3 protein: CASGGDRGNTGELFF; CDR3 DNA: TGTGCTAGTGGCGGGGACAGGGGGAACACCGGGGAGCTGTTTTTT
CDR3 length: 13; V gene: TRBV29-1; clone size: many; D gene: .; J gene: TRBJ2-2; CDR3 protein: CSVEVRGTGELFF; CDR3 DNA: TGCAGCGTTGAAGTTCGCGGTACCGGGGAGCTGTTTTTT
CDR3 length: 14; V gene: TRBV12-3/TRBV12-4; clone size: many; D gene: .; J gene: TRBJ2-4; CDR3 protein: CASSPGFEGNIQYF; CDR3 DNA: TGTGCCAGCAGCCCGGGTTTTGAGGGAAACATTCAGTACTTC
CDR3 length: 17; V gene: TRBV27; clone size: many; D gene: .; J gene: TRBJ2-6; CDR3 protein: CASRRTAVSSGANVLTF; CDR3 DNA: TGTGCCAGCAGAAGGACCGCGGTTAGCTCTGGGGCCAACGTCCTGACTTTC
CDR3 length: 16; V gene: TRBV3-1; clone size: many; D gene: .; J gene: TRBJ2-5; CDR3 protein: CASSQVLRGTVETQYF; CDR3 DNA: TGTGCCAGCAGCCAAGTACTACGCGGGACCGTCGAGACCCAGTACTTC
CDR3 length: 12; V gene: TRBV7-8; clone size: .; D gene: .; J gene: TRBJ1-3; CDR3 protein: CLRRGSGNTIYF; CDR3 DNA: TGTCTTCGTCGAGGTTCTGGAAACACCATATATTTT
CDR3 length: 15; V gene: TRBV12-3/TRBV12-4; clone size: few; D gene: TRBD1; J gene: TRBJ1-5; CDR3 protein: CASSPGQGINQPQHF; CDR3 DNA: TGTGCCAGCAGTCCTGGACAGGGCATCAATCAGCCCCAGCATTTT
CDR3 length: 13; V gene: TRBV30; clone size: few; D gene: .; J gene: TRBJ1-1; CDR3 protein: CASLGGLHTEAFF; CDR3 DNA: TGTGCCTCCTTAGGGGGGCTGCACACTGAAGCTTTCTTT
CDR3 length: 14; V gene: TRBV28; clone size: .; D gene: .; J gene: TRBJ2-5; CDR3 protein: CASSRAAAEETQYF; CDR3 DNA: TGTGCCAGCAGTAGAGCGGCCGCGGAAGAGACCCAGTACTTC
CDR3 length: 15; V gene: TRBV20-1; clone size: few; D gene: TRBD2; J gene: TRBJ2-7; CDR3 protein: CSGRTGTSGAYEQYF; CDR3 DNA: TGCAGTGGGAGGACCGGGACTAGCGGGGCCTACGAGCAGTACTTC
CDR3 length: 15; V gene: TRBV11-1; clone size: many; D gene: TRBD2; J gene: TRBJ2-5; CDR3 protein: CASSLASGYQETQYF; CDR3 DNA: TGTGCCAGCAGCTTGGCTAGCGGCTACCAAGAGACCCAGTACTTC
CDR3 length: 12; V gene: TRBV20-1; clone size: .; D gene: TRBD2; J gene: TRBJ2-5; CDR3 protein: CSAGGEQETQYF; CDR3 DNA: TGCAGTGCCGGGGGGGAACAAGAGACCCAGTACTTC
CDR3 length: 15; V gene: TRBV7-2; clone size: .; D gene: .; J gene: TRBJ1-3; CDR3 protein: CASTPLAISGNTIYF; CDR3 DNA: TGTGCCAGCACCCCCCTTGCCATCTCTGGAAACACCATATATTTT
CDR3 length: 13; V gene: TRBV5-1; clone size: many; D gene: .; J gene: TRBJ1-5; CDR3 protein: CASSLTQPGPSFF; CDR3 DNA: TGCGCCAGCAGCTTGACGCAACCGGGACCCAGTTTTTTT
CDR3 length: 11; V gene: TRBV29-1; clone size: .; D gene: .; J gene: TRBJ2-7; CDR3 protein: CSVVWGLEQYF; CDR3 DNA: TGCAGCGTTGTGTGGGGGTTAGAGCAGTACTTC
CDR3 length: 13; V gene: TRBV7-9; clone size: .; D gene: .; J gene: TRBJ2-5; CDR3 protein: CASSRDPGETQYF; CDR3 DNA: TGTGCCAGCAGCCGGGACCCGGGGGAGACCCAGTACTTC
CDR3 length: 14; V gene: TRBV28; clone size: .; D gene: .; J gene: TRBJ1-5; CDR3 protein: CASGPPGLNQPQHF; CDR3 DNA: TGTGCCAGCGGCCCCCCGGGCCTCAATCAGCCCCAGCATTTT